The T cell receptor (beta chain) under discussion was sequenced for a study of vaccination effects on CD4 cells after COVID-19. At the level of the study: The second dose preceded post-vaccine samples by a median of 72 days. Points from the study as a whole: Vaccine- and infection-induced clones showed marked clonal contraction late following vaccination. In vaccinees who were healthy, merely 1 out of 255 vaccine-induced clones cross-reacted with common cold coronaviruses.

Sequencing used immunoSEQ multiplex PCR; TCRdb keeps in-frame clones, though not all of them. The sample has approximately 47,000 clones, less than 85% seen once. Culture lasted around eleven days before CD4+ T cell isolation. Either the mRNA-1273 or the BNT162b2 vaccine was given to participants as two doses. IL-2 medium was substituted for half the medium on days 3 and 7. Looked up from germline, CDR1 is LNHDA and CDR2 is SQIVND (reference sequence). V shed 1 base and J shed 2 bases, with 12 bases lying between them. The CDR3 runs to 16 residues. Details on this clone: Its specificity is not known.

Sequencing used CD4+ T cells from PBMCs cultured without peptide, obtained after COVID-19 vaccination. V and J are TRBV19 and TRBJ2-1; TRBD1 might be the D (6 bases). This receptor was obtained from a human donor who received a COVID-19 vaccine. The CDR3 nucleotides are TGTGCCAGTAGTATAGGGGGGACATATCCCTACAATGAGCAGTTCTTC. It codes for CASSIGGTYPYNEQFF. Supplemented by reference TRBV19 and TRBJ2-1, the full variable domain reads DGGITQSPKYLFRKEGQNVTLSCEQNLNHDAMYWYRQDPGQGLRLIYYSQIVNDFQKGDIAEGYSVSREKKESFPLTVTSAQKNPTAFYLCASSIGGTYPYNEQFFGPGTRLTVL.